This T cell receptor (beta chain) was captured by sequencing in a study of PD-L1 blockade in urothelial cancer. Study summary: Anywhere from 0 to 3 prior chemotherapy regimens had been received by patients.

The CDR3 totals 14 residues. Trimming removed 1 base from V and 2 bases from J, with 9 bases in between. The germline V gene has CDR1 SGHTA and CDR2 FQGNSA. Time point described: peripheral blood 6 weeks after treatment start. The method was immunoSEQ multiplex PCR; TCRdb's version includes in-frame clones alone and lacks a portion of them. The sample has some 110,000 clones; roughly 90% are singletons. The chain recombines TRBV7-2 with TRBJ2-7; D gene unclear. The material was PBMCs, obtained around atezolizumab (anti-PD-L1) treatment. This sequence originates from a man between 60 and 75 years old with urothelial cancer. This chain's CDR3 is CASSLGALTYEQYF. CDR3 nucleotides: TGTGCCAGCAGCTTAGGGGCGCTTACCTACGAGCAGTACTTC.